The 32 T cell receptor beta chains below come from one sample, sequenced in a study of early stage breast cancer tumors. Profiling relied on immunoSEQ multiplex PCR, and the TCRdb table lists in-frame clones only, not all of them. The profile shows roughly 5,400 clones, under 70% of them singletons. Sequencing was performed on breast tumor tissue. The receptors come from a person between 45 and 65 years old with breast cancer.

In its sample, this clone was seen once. Here the CDR3 reads CASSQDVGAYGYTF. CDR3 bases: TGTGCCAGCAGCCAAGATGTAGGTGCCTATGGCTACACCTTC. The chain is built from TRBV4-2 and TRBJ1-2; D gene unclear. From germline, CDR1 is LGHNA and CDR2 YNFKEQ. V lost 0 bases and J lost 4, with 9 bases in between. This CDR3 is built from 14 residues.

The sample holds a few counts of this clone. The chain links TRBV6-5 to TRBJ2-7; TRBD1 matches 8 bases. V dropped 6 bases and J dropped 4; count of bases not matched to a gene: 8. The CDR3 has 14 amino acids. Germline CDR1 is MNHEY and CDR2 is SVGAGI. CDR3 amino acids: CASSYGQGGYEQYF. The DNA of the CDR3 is TGTGCCAGCAGCTACGGACAGGGTGGGTACGAGCAGTACTTC.

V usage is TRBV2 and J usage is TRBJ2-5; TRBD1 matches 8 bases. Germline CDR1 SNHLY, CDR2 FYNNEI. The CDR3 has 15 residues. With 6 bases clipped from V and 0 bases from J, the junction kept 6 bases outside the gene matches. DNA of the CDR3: TGTGCCAGCAGCGACAGGGGATCTTACCAAGAGACCCAGTACTTC. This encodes CASSDRGSYQETQYF.

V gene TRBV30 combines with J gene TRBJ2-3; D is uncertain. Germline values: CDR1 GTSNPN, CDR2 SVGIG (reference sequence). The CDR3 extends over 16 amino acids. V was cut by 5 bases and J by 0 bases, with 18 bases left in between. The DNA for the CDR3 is TGTGCCTGGTCCCGCGGCGGCCCAGAAAGCACAGATACGCAGTATTTT. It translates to CAWSRGGPESTDTQYF.

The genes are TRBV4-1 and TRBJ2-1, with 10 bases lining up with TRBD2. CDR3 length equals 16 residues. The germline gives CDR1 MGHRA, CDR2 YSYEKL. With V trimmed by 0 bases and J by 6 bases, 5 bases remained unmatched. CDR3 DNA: TGCGCCAGCAGCCAAGATTGGGCTAGCGGGAGCAATGAGCAGTTCTTC. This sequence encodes CASSQDWASGSNEQFF.

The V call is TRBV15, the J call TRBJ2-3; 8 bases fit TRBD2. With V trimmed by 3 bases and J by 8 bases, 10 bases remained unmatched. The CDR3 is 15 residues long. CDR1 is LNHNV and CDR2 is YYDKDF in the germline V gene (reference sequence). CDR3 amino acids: CATSSTSGKRSTQYF. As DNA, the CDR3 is TGTGCCACCAGCAGTACTAGCGGAAAGAGGAGTACGCAGTATTTT.

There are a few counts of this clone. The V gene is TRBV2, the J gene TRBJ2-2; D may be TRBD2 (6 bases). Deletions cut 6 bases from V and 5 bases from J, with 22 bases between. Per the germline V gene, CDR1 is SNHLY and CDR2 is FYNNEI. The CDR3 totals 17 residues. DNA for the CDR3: TGTGCCAGCAGGGGAACAGCGCGGACTACCCTGACCGGGGAGCTGTTTTTT. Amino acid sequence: CASRGTARTTLTGELFF.

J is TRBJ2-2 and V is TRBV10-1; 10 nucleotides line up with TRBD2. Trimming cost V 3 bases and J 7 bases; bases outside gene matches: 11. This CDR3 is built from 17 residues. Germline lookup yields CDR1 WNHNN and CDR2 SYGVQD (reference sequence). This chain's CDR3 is CASSDGKIAGGVGELFF. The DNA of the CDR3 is TGCGCCAGCAGTGACGGCAAGATAGCGGGGGGCGTCGGGGAGCTGTTTTTT.

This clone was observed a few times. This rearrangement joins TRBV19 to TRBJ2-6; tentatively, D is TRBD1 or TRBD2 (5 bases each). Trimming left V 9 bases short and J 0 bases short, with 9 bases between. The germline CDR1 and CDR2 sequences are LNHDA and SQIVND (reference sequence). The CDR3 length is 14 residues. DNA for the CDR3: TGTGCCAGCGGGGACGGCTCTGGGGCCAACGTCCTGACTTTC. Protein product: CASGDGSGANVLTF.

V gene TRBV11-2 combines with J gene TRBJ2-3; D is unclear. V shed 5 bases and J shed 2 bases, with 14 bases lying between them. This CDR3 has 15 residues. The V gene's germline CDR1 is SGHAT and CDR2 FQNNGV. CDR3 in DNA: TGTGCCAGCAGCCGCGACTGGCGGCTCACAGATACGCAGTATTTT. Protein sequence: CASSRDWRLTDTQYF.

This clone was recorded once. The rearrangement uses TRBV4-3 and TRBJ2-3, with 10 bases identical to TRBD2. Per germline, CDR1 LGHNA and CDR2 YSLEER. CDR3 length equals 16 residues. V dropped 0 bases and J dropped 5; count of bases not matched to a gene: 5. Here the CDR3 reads CASSQDRAGGRDTQYF. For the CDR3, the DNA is TGCGCCAGCAGCCAAGACAGAGCGGGGGGGCGAGATACGCAGTATTTT.

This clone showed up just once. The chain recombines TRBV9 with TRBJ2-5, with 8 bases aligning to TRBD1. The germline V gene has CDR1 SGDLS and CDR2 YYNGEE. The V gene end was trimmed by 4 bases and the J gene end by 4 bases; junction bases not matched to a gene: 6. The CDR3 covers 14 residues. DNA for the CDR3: TGTGCCAGCAGCCTTACAGGGGGAAGAGAGACCCAGTACTTC. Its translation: CASSLTGGRETQYF.

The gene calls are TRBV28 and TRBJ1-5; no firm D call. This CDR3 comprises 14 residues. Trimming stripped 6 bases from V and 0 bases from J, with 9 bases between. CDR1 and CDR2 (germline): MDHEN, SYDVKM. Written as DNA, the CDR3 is TGTGCCAGCAGCAAGGGAGGTAGCAATCAGCCCCAGCATTTT. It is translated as CASSKGGSNQPQHF.

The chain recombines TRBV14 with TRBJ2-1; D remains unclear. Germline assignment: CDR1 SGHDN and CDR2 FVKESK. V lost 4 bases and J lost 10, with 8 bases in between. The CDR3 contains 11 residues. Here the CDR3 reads CASSRTFEQFF. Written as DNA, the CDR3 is TGTGCCAGCAGCCGAACCTTCGAGCAGTTCTTC.

CDR3 residues: CASGRLAGTTGELFF. CDR3 sequence (DNA): TGTGCCAGCGGACGACTAGCGGGGACCACCGGGGAGCTGTTTTTT. The rearrangement links TRBV27 to TRBJ2-2, with TRBD2 identical over 11 bases. V was pared by 8 bases and J by 4 bases, with 6 bases of the junction left unmatched. CDR1 is MNHEY and CDR2 is SMNVEV in the germline V gene (reference sequence). CDR3 length: 15 residues.

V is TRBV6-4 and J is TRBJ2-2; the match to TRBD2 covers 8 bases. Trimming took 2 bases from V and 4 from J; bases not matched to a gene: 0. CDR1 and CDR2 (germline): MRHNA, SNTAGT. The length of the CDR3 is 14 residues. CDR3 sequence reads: CASSDGTSTGELFF. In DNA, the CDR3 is TGTGCCAGCAGTGACGGGACTAGCACCGGGGAGCTGTTTTTT.

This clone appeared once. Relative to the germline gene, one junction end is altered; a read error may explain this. The CDR3 region is CASSLGSGGANEQFF. The CDR3, as DNA: TGTGCTAGCAGCTTAGGGTCGGGAGGTGCCAATGAGCAGTTCTTC. The rearrangement joins TRBV7-7 to TRBJ2-1, with TRBD2 matching 7 bases. Germline V lookup: CDR1 SSHAT, CDR2 FNYEAQ (reference sequence). This CDR3 is 15 amino acids long.

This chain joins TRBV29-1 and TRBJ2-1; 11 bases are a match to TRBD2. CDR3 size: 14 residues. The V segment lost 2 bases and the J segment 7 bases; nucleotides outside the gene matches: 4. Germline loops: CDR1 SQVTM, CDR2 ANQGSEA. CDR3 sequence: CSVEHSGGANEQFF. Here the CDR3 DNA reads TGCAGCGTTGAACATAGCGGGGGGGCAAATGAGCAGTTCTTC.

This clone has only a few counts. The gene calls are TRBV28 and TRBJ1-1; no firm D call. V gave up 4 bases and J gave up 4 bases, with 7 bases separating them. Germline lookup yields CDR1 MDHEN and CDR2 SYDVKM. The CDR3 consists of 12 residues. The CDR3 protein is CASSSVRTEAFF. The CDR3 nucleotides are TGTGCCAGCAGTTCGGTGCGCACTGAAGCTTTCTTT. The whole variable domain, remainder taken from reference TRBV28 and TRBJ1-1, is DVKVTQSSRYLVKRTGEKVFLECVQDMDHENMFWYRQDPGLGLRLIYFSYDVKMKEKGDIPEGYSVSREKKERFSLILESASTNQTSMYLCASSSVRTEAFFGQGTRLTVV.

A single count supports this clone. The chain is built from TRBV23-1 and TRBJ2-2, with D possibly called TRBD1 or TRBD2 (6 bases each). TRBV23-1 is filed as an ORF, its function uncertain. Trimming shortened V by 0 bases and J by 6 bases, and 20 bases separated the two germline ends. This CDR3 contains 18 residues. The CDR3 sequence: CASSQSMVGGPGAGELFF. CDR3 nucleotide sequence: TGCGCCAGCAGTCAATCGATGGTTGGGGGGCCCGGGGCCGGGGAGCTGTTTTTT.

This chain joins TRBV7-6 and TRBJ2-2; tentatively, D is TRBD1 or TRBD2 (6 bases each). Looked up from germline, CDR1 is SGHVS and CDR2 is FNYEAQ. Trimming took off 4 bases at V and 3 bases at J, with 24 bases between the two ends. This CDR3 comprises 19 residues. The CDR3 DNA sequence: TGTGCCAGCAGCTCCACCTTAGGGGGTTTACGGGGGTACACCGGGGAGCTGTTTTTT. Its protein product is CASSSTLGGLRGYTGELFF.

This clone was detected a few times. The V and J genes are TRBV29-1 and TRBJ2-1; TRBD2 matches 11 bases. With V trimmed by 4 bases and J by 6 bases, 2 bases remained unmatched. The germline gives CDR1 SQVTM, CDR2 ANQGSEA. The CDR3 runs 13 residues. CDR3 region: CSVGSGGANEQFF. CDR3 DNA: TGCAGCGTTGGTAGCGGGGGGGCCAATGAGCAGTTCTTC.

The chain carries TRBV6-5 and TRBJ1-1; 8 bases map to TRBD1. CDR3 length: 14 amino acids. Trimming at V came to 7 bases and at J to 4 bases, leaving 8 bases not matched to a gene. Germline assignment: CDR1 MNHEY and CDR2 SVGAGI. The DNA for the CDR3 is TGTGCCAGCATTCCTGGACAGGGTAGCACTGAAGCTTTCTTT. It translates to CASIPGQGSTEAFF.

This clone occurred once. The CDR3 region is CASNRTGAYNSPLHF. The CDR3 DNA reads as TGTGCCAGCAACCGTACAGGGGCCTATAATTCACCCCTCCACTTT. The chain couples TRBV6-4 to TRBJ1-6, with 7 bases identical to TRBD1. CDR1 is MRHNA and CDR2 is SNTAGT in the germline V gene. The trim removed 7 bases at V and 2 bases at J, leaving 5 bases unmatched. The CDR3 contains 15 residues.

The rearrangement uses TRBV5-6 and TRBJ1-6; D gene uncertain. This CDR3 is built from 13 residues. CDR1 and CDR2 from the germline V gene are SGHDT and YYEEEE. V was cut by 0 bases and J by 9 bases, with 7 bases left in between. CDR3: CASSLVGPSPLHF. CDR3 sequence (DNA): TGTGCCAGCAGCTTGGTAGGGCCTTCACCCCTCCACTTT.

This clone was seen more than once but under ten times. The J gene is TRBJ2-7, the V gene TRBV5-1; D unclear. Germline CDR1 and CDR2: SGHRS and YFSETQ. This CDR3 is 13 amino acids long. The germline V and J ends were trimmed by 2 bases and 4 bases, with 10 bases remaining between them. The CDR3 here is CASSFMAAYEQYF. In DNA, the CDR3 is TGCGCCAGCAGCTTCATGGCAGCTTACGAGCAGTACTTC.

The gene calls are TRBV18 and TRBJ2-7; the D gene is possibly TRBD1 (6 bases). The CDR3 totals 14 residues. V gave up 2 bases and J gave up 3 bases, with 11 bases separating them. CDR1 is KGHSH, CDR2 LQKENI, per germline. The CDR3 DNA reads TGTGCCAGCTCACCAGGGGGCCCCCGCTACGAGCAGTACTTC. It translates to CASSPGGPRYEQYF.

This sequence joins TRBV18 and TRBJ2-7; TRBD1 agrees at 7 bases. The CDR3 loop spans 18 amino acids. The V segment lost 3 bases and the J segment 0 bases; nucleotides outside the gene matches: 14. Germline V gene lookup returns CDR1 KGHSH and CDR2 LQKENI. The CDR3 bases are TGTGCCAGCTCACCGGGACAGAAAAAAACTTCAAGCTCCTACGAGCAGTACTTC. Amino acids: CASSPGQKKTSSSYEQYF.

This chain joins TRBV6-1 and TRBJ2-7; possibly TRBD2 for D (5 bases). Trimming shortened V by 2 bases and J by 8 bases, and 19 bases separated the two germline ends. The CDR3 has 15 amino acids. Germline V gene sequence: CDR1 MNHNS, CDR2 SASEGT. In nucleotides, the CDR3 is TGTGCCAGCAGTGAATCGGGCTGGACTCCTAGCAAGCAGTACTTC. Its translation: CASSESGWTPSKQYF.

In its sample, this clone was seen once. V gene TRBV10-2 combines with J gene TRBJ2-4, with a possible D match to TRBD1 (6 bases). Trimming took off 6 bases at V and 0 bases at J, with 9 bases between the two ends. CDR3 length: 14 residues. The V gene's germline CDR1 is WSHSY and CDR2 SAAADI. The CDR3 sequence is CASREQGAKNIQYF. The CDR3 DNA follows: TGCGCCAGCAGGGAACAGGGAGCCAAAAACATTCAGTACTTC.

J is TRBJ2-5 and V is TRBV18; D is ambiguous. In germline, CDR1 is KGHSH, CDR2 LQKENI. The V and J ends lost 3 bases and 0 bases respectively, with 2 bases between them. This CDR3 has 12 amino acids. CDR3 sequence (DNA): TGTGCCAGCTCACCGTACCAAGAGACCCAGTACTTC. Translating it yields CASSPYQETQYF. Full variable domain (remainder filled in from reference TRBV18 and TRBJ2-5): NAGVMQNPRHLVRRRGQEARLRCSPMKGHSHVYWYRQLPEEGLKFMVYLQKENIIDESGMPKERFSAEFPKEGPSILRIQQVVRGDSAAYFCASSPYQETQYFGPGTRLLVL.

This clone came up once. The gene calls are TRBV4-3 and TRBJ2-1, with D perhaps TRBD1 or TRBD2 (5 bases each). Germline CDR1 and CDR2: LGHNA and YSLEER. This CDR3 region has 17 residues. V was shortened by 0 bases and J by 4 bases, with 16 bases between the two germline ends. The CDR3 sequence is CASSQDLYGAEYNEQFF. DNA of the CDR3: TGCGCCAGCAGCCAAGATTTATACGGGGCCGAGTACAATGAGCAGTTCTTC.